The next 27 T cell receptor beta chains were all read from a single sample in a study of siplizumab effects on memory and regulatory T cells. Only in-frame clones appear in the TCRdb table, and some are missing; sequencing was by immunoSEQ multiplex PCR. The sample has some 100,000 clones, just under 95% seen once. Sequenced material: non-Treg CD4+ T cells sorted from blood. Source of these receptors: a human donor in good health.

This clone was seen just once. The chain carries TRBV9 and TRBJ2-1; no definite D call. This CDR3 comprises 13 residues. V lost 0 bases, J lost 7 bases, and 8 bases lay in between. Germline CDR1 and CDR2: SGDLS and YYNGEE. The CDR3 DNA reads as TGTGCCAGCAGCGTAGCGGTTTGGAATGAGCAGTTCTTC. Translated: CASSVAVWNEQFF.

This chain joins TRBV4-2 and TRBJ2-2; the match to TRBD2 covers 14 bases. Germline trimming cut 4 bases from V and 6 bases from J; bases unmatched to any gene: 7. Germline lookup yields CDR1 LGHNA and CDR2 YNFKEQ. The CDR3 has 17 amino acids. DNA of the CDR3: TGTGCCAGCAGCCTCGGACTAGCGGGAGGAGGGGCCGGGGAGCTGTTTTTT. It is translated as CASSLGLAGGGAGELFF.

The chain links TRBV30 to TRBJ1-1; D not resolved. Germline V CDR1 and CDR2: GTSNPN, SVGIG (reference sequence). There are 13 residues in the CDR3. V was cut by 4 bases and J by 1 base, with 10 bases left in between. The CDR3 coding sequence is TGTGCCTGGACCACGACGGCGAACACTGAAGCTTTCTTT. It yields the protein CAWTTTANTEAFF.

The rearrangement links TRBV29-1 to TRBJ2-2, with 7 bases aligning to TRBD1. CDR1 and CDR2 (germline): SQVTM, ANQGSEA. V dropped 7 bases and J dropped 1; count of bases not matched to a gene: 3. The CDR3 spans 13 residues. The CDR3 nucleotides are TGCAGCGCGAACAGGGGGAACACCGGGGAGCTGTTTTTT. This gives the protein CSANRGNTGELFF.

The chain recombines TRBV29-1 with TRBJ2-3; 11 bases agree with TRBD2. Trimming removed 4 bases from V and 7 bases from J; junction bases left unmatched: 13. This CDR3 region has 16 residues. Germline-derived CDR1 and CDR2 are SQVTM and ANQGSEA. This chain's CDR3 is CSVAGALAGGPNTQYF. Here the CDR3 DNA reads TGCAGCGTTGCCGGGGCTCTAGCGGGAGGCCCCAATACGCAGTATTTT.

The CDR3 region is CASSLVGTSTDTQYF. CDR3 sequence (DNA): TGTGCCAGCAGCTTAGTCGGGACCAGCACAGATACGCAGTATTTT. The genes are TRBV11-2 and TRBJ2-3; D could derive from TRBD1 or TRBD2 (5 bases each). Germline-derived CDR1 and CDR2 are SGHAT and FQNNGV. The length of the CDR3 is 15 residues. V dropped 1 base and J dropped 0 bases, with 8 bases sitting between them.

As regards this clone: Different DNA sequences within this sample yield the same CDR3. The CDR3 here is CASSLGVTGELFF. CDR3 nucleotide sequence: TGCGCCAGCAGCTTAGGTGTCACCGGGGAGCTGTTTTTT. The chain employs TRBV5-1 and TRBJ2-2, with unresolved D. The germline CDR1 and CDR2 sequences are SGHRS and YFSETQ. The CDR3 length is 13 residues. V was clipped by 2 bases and J by 4 bases, with 6 bases between them.

The CDR3 nucleotides are TGTGCCAGCAGTATGAGGGACAGGACGGCTTTCTTT. Translated, it gives CASSMRDRTAFF. The chain couples TRBV28 to TRBJ1-1; 8 positions match TRBD1. This CDR3 is 12 amino acids long. Unmatched junction bases numbered 7, after V lost 5 bases and J lost 11 bases. Germline lookup yields CDR1 MDHEN and CDR2 SYDVKM.

V is TRBV9 and J is TRBJ2-5; 9 positions match TRBD2. The trim removed 2 bases at V and 5 bases at J, leaving 10 bases unmatched. This CDR3 has 16 residues. CDR1 and CDR2 from the germline V gene are SGDLS and YYNGEE. CDR3 sequence: CASSVEGLAGRETQYF. DNA for the CDR3: TGTGCCAGCAGCGTGGAGGGTCTAGCGGGAAGGGAGACCCAGTACTTC.

The chain couples TRBV28 to TRBJ2-7; D is possibly TRBD1 or TRBD2 (5 bases each). Germline loops: CDR1 MDHEN, CDR2 SYDVKM. Trimming cost V 6 bases and J 0 bases, with 12 bases left between them. The CDR3 is made up of 14 amino acids. CDR3 sequence reads: CASRRGEISYEQYF. The DNA of the CDR3 is TGTGCCAGCAGGAGAGGGGAAATCTCCTACGAGCAGTACTTC.

In DNA form, the CDR3 reads TGTGCCAGCACCCGAGGGTGGCTAGCGGGAGCAGATCTTAGCAATGAGCAGTTCTTC. It yields the protein CASTRGWLAGADLSNEQFF. V and J are TRBV28 and TRBJ2-1; 10 bases are shared with TRBD2. The length of the CDR3 is 19 residues. Trimming removed 7 bases from V and 6 bases from J; junction bases left unmatched: 21. CDR1 is MDHEN, CDR2 SYDVKM, per germline.

V and J are TRBV28 and TRBJ1-1; D is unclear. This CDR3 contains 11 residues. Germline CDR1 is MDHEN and CDR2 is SYDVKM. V was shortened by 6 bases and J by 8 bases, with 10 bases between the two germline ends. The CDR3 DNA is TGTGCCAGCAGCCGATACTGGGAAGCTTTCTTT. This codes for CASSRYWEAFF. The whole variable domain, remainder taken from reference TRBV28 and TRBJ1-1, is DVKVTQSSRYLVKRTGEKVFLECVQDMDHENMFWYRQDPGLGLRLIYFSYDVKMKEKGDIPEGYSVSREKKERFSLILESASTNQTSMYLCASSRYWEAFFGQGTRLTVV.

The rearrangement joins TRBV5-4 to TRBJ2-7; possible D gene TRBD1, 6 bases. V lost 2 bases to trimming and J lost 0 bases, with 12 bases between them. The CDR3 loop spans 15 amino acids. The germline V gene has CDR1 SGHNT and CDR2 YYREEE (reference sequence). The CDR3 sequence: CASSFGTRSSYEQYF. Here the CDR3 DNA reads TGTGCCAGCAGCTTCGGGACAAGAAGCTCCTACGAGCAGTACTTC.

V gene TRBV28 combines with J gene TRBJ1-6; D is unclear. The V end was cut by 6 bases, the J end by 7 bases, with 16 bases between. Per germline, CDR1 MDHEN and CDR2 SYDVKM. The CDR3 contains 15 residues. The CDR3 here is CASRNPSGENSPLHF. The CDR3 DNA follows: TGTGCCAGCAGGAACCCCAGTGGGGAGAATTCACCCCTCCACTTT.

This chain connects TRBV2 to TRBJ2-5; 11 bases fit TRBD2. The V and J ends lost 6 bases and 2 bases, in that order; junction bases with no gene match: 2. The CDR3 is 14 residues long. Looked up from germline, CDR1 is SNHLY and CDR2 is FYNNEI. CDR3 residues: CASRTSGRQETQYF. The CDR3 DNA is TGTGCCAGCAGAACTAGCGGGAGACAAGAGACCCAGTACTTC. Looking up the rest from reference TRBV2 and TRBJ2-5 gives the full variable domain: EPEVTQTPSHQVTQMGQEVILRCVPISNHLYFYWYRQILGQKVEFLVSFYNNEISEKSEIFDDQFSVERPDGSNFTLKIRSTKLEDSAMYFCASRTSGRQETQYFGPGTRLLVL.

J is TRBJ2-7 and V is TRBV10-2; the D is unclear. V lost 5 bases to trimming and J lost 3 bases, with 14 bases between them. Germline V gene lookup returns CDR1 WSHSY and CDR2 SAAADI. CDR3 length: 14 residues. DNA of the CDR3: TGCGCCAGCAGTCCTGACCCCGTATACTACGAGCAGTACTTC. As protein: CASSPDPVYYEQYF.

The chain links TRBV27 to TRBJ1-1; perhaps TRBD1 as D (6 bases). The germline V gene has CDR1 MNHEY and CDR2 SMNVEV (reference sequence). Trimming took off 6 bases at V and 4 bases at J, with 9 bases between the two ends. This CDR3 is built from 12 residues. CDR3 loop: CASSLRGTEAFF. CDR3 nucleotide sequence: TGTGCCAGCAGCCTCAGGGGCACTGAAGCTTTCTTT.

This clone has only one observation. The chain combines TRBV7-8 with TRBJ2-2, with D unresolved. Between the trimmed V and J ends, which lost 5 bases and 3 bases, there was a span of 13 bases. The CDR3 runs to 15 residues. Germline V CDR1 and CDR2: SGHVS, FQNEAQ. The CDR3 nucleotides read TGTGCCAGCAGCCGCAGCTGGAGCCACACCGGGGAGCTGTTTTTT. Translated, it gives CASSRSWSHTGELFF.

CDR3 in amino acids: CASTGARSYNEQFF. The CDR3 region has the DNA TGTGCCAGCACCGGGGCCCGCTCCTACAATGAGCAGTTCTTC. The rearrangement links TRBV9 to TRBJ2-1; D tentatively fits TRBD1 or TRBD2 (5 bases each). V was pared by 6 bases and J by 0 bases, with 10 bases between. The CDR3 totals 14 residues. Germline CDR1 is SGDLS and CDR2 is YYNGEE. Filled out from reference TRBV9 and TRBJ2-1, the complete variable domain reads DSGVTQTPKHLITATGQRVTLRCSPRSGDLSVYWYQQSLDQGLQFLIQYYNGEERAKGNILERFSAQQFPDLHSELNLSSLELGDSALYFCASTGARSYNEQFFGPGTRLTVL.

The chain employs TRBV28 and TRBJ1-3; D ambiguous. Germline values: CDR1 MDHEN, CDR2 SYDVKM. The CDR3 is 14 residues long. The V end lost 4 bases, the J end lost 7 bases, and 14 bases lay between the germline ends. This CDR3 is CASSSRPLSNTIYF. The CDR3 nucleotides are TGTGCCAGCAGTTCCCGACCGTTGTCGAACACCATATATTTT.

This CDR3 is CASSPVPAAQSTQYF. In DNA form, the CDR3 reads TGTGCCAGCTCACCAGTCCCCGCGGCCCAATCTACGCAGTATTTT. The V and J genes are TRBV18 and TRBJ2-3; D is ambiguous. The germline V gene has CDR1 KGHSH and CDR2 LQKENI. The CDR3 runs to 15 residues. Trimming cost V 2 bases and J 8 bases, with 17 bases left between them.

V and J are TRBV5-1 and TRBJ2-3; D gene ambiguous. V gave up 6 bases and J gave up 5 bases, with 13 bases separating them. The CDR3 has 13 residues. Per germline, CDR1 SGHRS and CDR2 YFSETQ. The CDR3 DNA is TGCGCCAGCAAGTTGTCGAGTCAAGATACGCAGTATTTT. This codes for CASKLSSQDTQYF.

This sequence joins TRBV10-2 and TRBJ2-6; 10 bases align to TRBD2. The trim removed 2 bases at V and 4 bases at J, leaving 5 bases unmatched. Germline-derived CDR1 and CDR2 are WSHSY and SAAADI. This CDR3 comprises 17 residues. Here the CDR3 reads CASSEPSGSIGANVLTF. CDR3 nucleotides: TGCGCCAGCAGTGAGCCTAGCGGGAGCATAGGGGCCAACGTCCTGACTTTC.

The rearrangement joins TRBV6-1 to TRBJ2-1, with D perhaps TRBD1 (5 bases). V dropped 7 bases and J dropped 2 bases, with 12 bases sitting between them. Germline loops: CDR1 MNHNS, CDR2 SASEGT. The CDR3 is made up of 14 amino acids. CDR3 amino acids: CASKSTAPYNEQFF. The CDR3 bases are TGTGCCAGCAAATCGACAGCCCCCTACAATGAGCAGTTCTTC.

This rearrangement joins TRBV9 to TRBJ2-5; D may be TRBD1 (5 bases). This CDR3 region has 16 residues. V shed 2 bases and J shed 0 bases, with 14 bases lying between them. Germline loops: CDR1 SGDLS, CDR2 YYNGEE. The CDR3 bases are TGTGCCAGCAGCGTTAATGGGGCGCGTTACCAAGAGACCCAGTACTTC. It translates to CASSVNGARYQETQYF.

V gene TRBV6-5 combines with J gene TRBJ2-3, with D possibly being TRBD1 or TRBD2 (5 bases each). The V end was cut by 8 bases, the J end by 7 bases, with 19 bases between. Germline V gives CDR1 MNHEY, CDR2 SVGAGI. The CDR3 extends over 14 amino acids. This chain's CDR3 is CASGRGDPSHTQYF. Here the CDR3 DNA reads TGTGCCAGCGGCCGGGGCGACCCATCCCATACGCAGTATTTT.

The rearrangement joins TRBV11-3 to TRBJ2-1; D is possibly TRBD1 (6 bases). With 4 bases removed from V and 0 bases from J, the gap between germline ends came to 10 bases. This CDR3 is 15 amino acids long. Looked up from germline, CDR1 is SGHNT and CDR2 is YENEEA. CDR3 bases: TGTGCCAGCAGCTATACAGGGAGCTCCTACAATGAGCAGTTCTTC. Translating gives CASSYTGSSYNEQFF. The full variable domain, with the rest looked up from reference TRBV11-3 and TRBJ2-1, is EAGVVQSPRYKIIEKKQPVAFWCNPISGHNTLYWYLQNLGQGPELLIRYENEEAVDDSQLPKDRFSAERLKGVDSTLKIQPAELGDSAVYLCASSYTGSSYNEQFFGPGTRLTVL.